These T cell receptor beta chains were read from a single sample in a study of CD8+ T cells in alopecia areata. Produced via immunoSEQ multiplex PCR; TCRdb's table is partial and in-frame only. Counted here are 20,000 or so clones, about 59% occurring once; the ten biggest clones make up less than 7%. Sequenced material: skin, taken at week 0. The receptors originated from a human donor with alopecia areata. Each CDR3 is given with its conserved first and last residue. A D gene is named only where the DNA matches it firmly. Size is omitted from some rows. Given values are once, few, many or a class for expanded clones.

abundance	len	d_gene	v_gene	j_gene	CDR3nt	CDR3aa
NA	14	NA	TRBV7-9	TRBJ2-7	TGTGCCAGCAGCTTAAAGGGGCCCGTCTACGAGCAGTACTTC	CASSLKGPVYEQYF
few	15	NA	TRBV27	TRBJ1-2	TGTGCCAGCAGTCCGGCGGGACGGCCTAACTATGGCTACACCTTC	CASSPAGRPNYGYTF
NA	11	NA	TRBV11-2	TRBJ2-7	TGTGCCACATCGTCAGCCTACGAGCAGTACTTC	CATSSAYEQYF
NA	14	NA	TRBV10-3	TRBJ2-3	TGTGCCATCAAACGCGGCAGAGACACAGATACGCAGTATTTT	CAIKRGRDTDTQYF
NA	14	NA	TRBV30	TRBJ2-6	TGTGCCTGGAGTTCAGGGGCTGGGGCCAACGTCCTGACTTTC	CAWSSGAGANVLTF
few	18	TRBD2	TRBV7-9	TRBJ2-7	TGTGCCAGCTCACAAATAACCTGGGCGGGGGTTAAAACCTACGAGCAGTACTTC	CASSQITWAGVKTYEQYF
NA	15	TRBD1	TRBV13	TRBJ2-7	TGTGCCAGCAGCTTAGACGGACAGGGGGTTTACGAGCAGTACTTC	CASSLDGQGVYEQYF
once	15	NA	TRBV11-3	TRBJ2-1	TGTGCCAGCAGCTTAGGGGGCAAAACCATGGGGGAGCAGTTCTTC	CASSLGGKTMGEQFF
few	13	TRBD1	TRBV7-8	TRBJ2-1	TGTGCCAGCAGCTTCGGACAGGGCAATGAGCAGTTCTTC	CASSFGQGNEQFF
NA	16	TRBD2	TRBV9	TRBJ2-2	TGTGCCAGCAGCGTAGAGGCTAGCGGGGCGGGCGGGGAGCTGTTTTTT	CASSVEASGAGGELFF
NA	15	TRBD2	TRBV7-7	TRBJ2-7	TGTGCTAGCAGCCCAGGACTAGGTAGCTCCTACGAGCAGTACTTC	CASSPGLGSSYEQYF
NA	13	TRBD1	TRBV27	TRBJ1-2	TGTGCCAGCAGATCCCCGACAGGGTCTGGCTACACCTTC	CASRSPTGSGYTF
NA	15	TRBD2	TRBV6-5	TRBJ2-7	TGTGCCAGCGTCCGGAAACTAGCGGGGTCCTACGAGCAGTACTTC	CASVRKLAGSYEQYF
NA	14	NA	TRBV7-2	TRBJ1-2	TGTGCCAGCAGCCCCGGTGGGGGGATTTTCGGCTACACCTTC	CASSPGGGIFGYTF
NA	14	NA	TRBV21-1	TRBJ2-2	TGTGCCAGCAGCAAAGCATATAACACCGGGGAGCTGTTTTTT	CASSKAYNTGELFF
NA	14	NA	TRBV7-9	TRBJ2-7	TGTGCCAGCAGCTTACCGAGGGAGACTAACGAGCAGTACTTC	CASSLPRETNEQYF
NA	14	TRBD2	TRBV7-8	TRBJ2-7	TGTGCCAGCAGCTTAGGGCTAGCGGGGGACGAGCAGTACTTC	CASSLGLAGDEQYF